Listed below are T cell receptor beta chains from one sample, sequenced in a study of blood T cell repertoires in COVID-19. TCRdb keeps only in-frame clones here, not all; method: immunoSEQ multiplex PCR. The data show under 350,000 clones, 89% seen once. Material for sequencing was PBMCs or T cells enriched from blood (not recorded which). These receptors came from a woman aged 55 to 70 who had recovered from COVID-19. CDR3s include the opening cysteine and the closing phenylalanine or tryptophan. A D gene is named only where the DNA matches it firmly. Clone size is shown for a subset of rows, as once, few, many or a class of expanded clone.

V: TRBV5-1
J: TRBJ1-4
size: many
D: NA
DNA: TGCGCCAGCAGCTTGGTTCAGGTCGGGGATGAAAAACTGTTTTTT
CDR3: CASSLVQVGDEKLFF

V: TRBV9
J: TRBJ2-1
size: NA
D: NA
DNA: TGTGCCAGCAGCGTAGATAGCGCAGAGACCTACAATGAGCAGTTCTTC
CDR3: CASSVDSAETYNEQFF

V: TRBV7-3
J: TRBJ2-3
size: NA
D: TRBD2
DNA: TGTGCCAGCAGCCAACTAGCGGGGGCCTTAGATACGCAGTATTTT
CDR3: CASSQLAGALDTQYF

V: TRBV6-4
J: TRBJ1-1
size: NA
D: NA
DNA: TGTGCCAGCAGTGACCCCGAAGACAGGAACACTGAAGCTTTCTTT
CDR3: CASSDPEDRNTEAFF

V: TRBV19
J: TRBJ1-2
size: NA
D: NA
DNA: TGTGCCAGTAGTATATTTCCGGCGGAGACTTTTGCCTATGGCTACACCTTC
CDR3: CASSIFPAETFAYGYTF

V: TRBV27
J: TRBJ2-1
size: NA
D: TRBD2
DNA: TGTGCCAGCAGTTCAATTCCGGGACTAGCGGGAGGGCCCCACAATGAGCAGTTCTTC
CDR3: CASSSIPGLAGGPHNEQFF

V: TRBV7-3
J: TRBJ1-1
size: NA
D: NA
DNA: TGTGCCAGCAGCTTAGGGAGGTCCGGCACTGAAGCTTTCTTT
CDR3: CASSLGRSGTEAFF

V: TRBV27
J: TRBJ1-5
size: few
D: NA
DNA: TGTGCCAGCAGTTTCCGGGATCAGCCCCAGCATTTT
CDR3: CASSFRDQPQHF

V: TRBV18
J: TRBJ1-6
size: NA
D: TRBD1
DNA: TGTGCCAGCTCACCAAGGGACAGTCTTTCGTCCCTCCACTTT
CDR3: CASSPRDSLSSLHF

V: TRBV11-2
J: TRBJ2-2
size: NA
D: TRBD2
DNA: TGTGCCAGCAGCTTAGCAGCGTCTAGCGGACGAGGGGAGCTGTTTTTT
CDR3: CASSLAASSGRGELFF

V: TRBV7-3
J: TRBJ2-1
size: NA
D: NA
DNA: TGTGCCAGCAGCTTATCCCCGGAGTACAATGAGCAGTTCTTC
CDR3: CASSLSPEYNEQFF

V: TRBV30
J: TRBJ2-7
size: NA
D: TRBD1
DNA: TGTGCCTGGAGTCCTCCGAACAGGGGGCCCACCTACGAGCAGTACTTC
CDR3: CAWSPPNRGPTYEQYF

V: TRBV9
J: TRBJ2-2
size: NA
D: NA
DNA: TGTGCCAGCAGCGGTCGTGCTGGGGGGGGCCTGAACACCGGGGAGCTGTTTTTT
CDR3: CASSGRAGGGLNTGELFF

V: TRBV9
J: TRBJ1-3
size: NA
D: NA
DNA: TGTGCCAGCAGCTCCAGACTATCTTTGACCGGAAACACCATATATTTT
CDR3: CASSSRLSLTGNTIYF

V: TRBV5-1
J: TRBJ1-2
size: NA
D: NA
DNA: TGCGCCAGCAGTTTCGACGCGGCTGGCTACACCTTC
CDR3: CASSFDAAGYTF

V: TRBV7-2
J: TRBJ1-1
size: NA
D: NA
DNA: TGTGCCAGCAGCTCTACAGAGTTGAACACTGAAGCTTTCTTT
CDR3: CASSSTELNTEAFF

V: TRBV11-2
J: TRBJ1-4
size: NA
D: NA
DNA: TGTGCCAGCAGCTTTATAGAGGTTGAAAAACTGTTTTTT
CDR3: CASSFIEVEKLFF

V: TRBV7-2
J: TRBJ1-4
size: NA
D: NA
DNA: TGTGCCAGCAGCGTCCGGGAGGGTGAAAAACTGTTTTTT
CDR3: CASSVREGEKLFF

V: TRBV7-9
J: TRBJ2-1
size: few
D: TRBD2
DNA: TGTGCCAGCAGCTTAGTGGGAGGGCGTTACAATGAGCAGTTCTTC
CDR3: CASSLVGGRYNEQFF

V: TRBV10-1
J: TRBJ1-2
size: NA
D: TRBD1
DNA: TGCGCCACCGACAGGGGGCATGGCTACACCTTC
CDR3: CATDRGHGYTF

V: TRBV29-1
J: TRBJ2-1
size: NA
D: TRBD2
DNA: TGCAGCGTTGATGGCGGGAGTCTAGGTGAGCAGTTCTTC
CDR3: CSVDGGSLGEQFF

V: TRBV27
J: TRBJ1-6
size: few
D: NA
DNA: TGTGCCAGCAGCATGACAGTTAAGAGTTCGAGCTCCTATAATTCACCCCTCCACTTT
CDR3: CASSMTVKSSSSYNSPLHF

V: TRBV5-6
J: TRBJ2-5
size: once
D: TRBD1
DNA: TGTGCCAGCAGCTTGTTTGGCGGGACAGGGGGCGAGGAGACCCAGTACTTC
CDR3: CASSLFGGTGGEETQYF

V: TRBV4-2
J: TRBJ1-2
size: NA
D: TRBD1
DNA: TGTGCCAGCAGCCAAGGGGCAGGGGGAATGGTCTATGGCTACACCTTC
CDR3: CASSQGAGGMVYGYTF

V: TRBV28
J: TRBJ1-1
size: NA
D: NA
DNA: TGTGCCAGCAGTGACTCCAGTGTGAACACTGAAGCTTTCTTT
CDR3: CASSDSSVNTEAFF

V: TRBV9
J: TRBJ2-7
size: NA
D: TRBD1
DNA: TGTGCCAGCAGCGTGTACAGGGGGGATAGCGAGCAGTACTTC
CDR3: CASSVYRGDSEQYF

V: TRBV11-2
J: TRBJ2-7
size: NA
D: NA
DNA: TGTGCCAGCAGCTTAACGGGGAGGAGGTACGAGCAGTACTTC
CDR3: CASSLTGRRYEQYF

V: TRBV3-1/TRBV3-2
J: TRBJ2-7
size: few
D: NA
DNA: TGTGCCAGCAGCCAAGATCTGGCCAGGAATTACGAGCAGTACTTC
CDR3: CASSQDLARNYEQYF

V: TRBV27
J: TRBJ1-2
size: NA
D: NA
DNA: TGTGCCAGCATGGGGGGAGTCGACTATGGCTACACCTTC
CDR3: CASMGGVDYGYTF

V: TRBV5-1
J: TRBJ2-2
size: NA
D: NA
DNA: TGCGCCAGTCGTGACACCGGGGAGCTGTTTTTT
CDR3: CASRDTGELFF

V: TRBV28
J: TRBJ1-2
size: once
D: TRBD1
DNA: TGTGCCATCACCTCCGGGACAGGGATGTATGGCTACACCTTC
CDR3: CAITSGTGMYGYTF

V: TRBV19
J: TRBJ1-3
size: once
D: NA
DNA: TGTGCCAGTAGTTCACAGGGTTACGGAAACACCATATATTTT
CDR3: CASSSQGYGNTIYF

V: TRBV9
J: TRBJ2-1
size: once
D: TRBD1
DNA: TGTGCCAGCAGCGTAGGGACAGGGTTCAATGAGCAGTTCTTC
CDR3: CASSVGTGFNEQFF

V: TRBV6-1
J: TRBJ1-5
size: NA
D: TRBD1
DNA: TGTGCCAGCAGTGAGACAGGGGGGAATCAGCCCCAGCATTTT
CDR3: CASSETGGNQPQHF

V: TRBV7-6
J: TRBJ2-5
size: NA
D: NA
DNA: TGTGCCAGCAGCTTAATCAGACAAGAGACCCAGTACTTC
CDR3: CASSLIRQETQYF

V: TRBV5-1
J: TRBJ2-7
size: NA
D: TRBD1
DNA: TGCGCCAGCAGCCCGGGACAGATTCAGCCCTACGAGCAGTACTTC
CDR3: CASSPGQIQPYEQYF